Below are 22 T cell receptor beta chains sequenced from a single sample in a study of control samples from healthy donors and cancer patients. The method was immunoSEQ multiplex PCR; TCRdb's version includes in-frame clones alone and lacks a portion of them. The data show about 28,000 clones, with approximately 79% seen just once and approximately 22% held by the top ten. The sequenced material came from PBMCs. The receptors here all came from a man aged 55 to 70 with head and neck cancer.

This clone was seen once. The rearrangement links TRBV7-8 to TRBJ2-3; D is perhaps TRBD1 (6 bases). Per the germline V gene, CDR1 is SGHVS and CDR2 is FQNEAQ. V lost 2 bases to trimming and J lost 2 bases, with 8 bases between them. The CDR3 consists of 14 residues. CDR3: CASSLRGFTDTQYF. The CDR3 nucleotides are TGTGCCAGCAGCTTAAGGGGGTTCACAGATACGCAGTATTTT.

V gene TRBV30 combines with J gene TRBJ1-5; TRBD1 matches 7 bases. The CDR3 covers 15 residues. CDR1 is GTSNPN and CDR2 is SVGIG in the germline V gene (reference sequence). Losses at the gene ends were 2 bases for V and 1 base for J; bases not matched to a gene: 5. The DNA of the CDR3 is TGTGCCTGGAGTACGATGGGACAGAGCAATCAGCCCCAGCATTTT. Its protein product is CAWSTMGQSNQPQHF.

The chain couples TRBV4-1 to TRBJ1-4; a weak D match, TRBD1 (5 bases). CDR1 MGHRA and CDR2 YSYEKL come from the germline V gene. This CDR3 is 16 amino acids long. Trimming removed 0 bases at V and 8 bases at J, with 16 bases between. In DNA form, the CDR3 reads TGCGCCAGCAGCCAAGATCTGACAGCGAGGGAGGAAAAACTGTTTTTT. It translates to CASSQDLTAREEKLFF.

V usage is TRBV30 and J usage is TRBJ1-1; D may be TRBD1 (6 bases). Germline CDR1 is GTSNPN and CDR2 is SVGIG (reference sequence). This CDR3 contains 15 residues. V gave up 3 bases and J gave up 4 bases, with 18 bases separating them. The CDR3 loop reads CAWRSWGQGSTEAFF. CDR3 nucleotides: TGTGCCTGGAGGAGTTGGGGGCAGGGGTCCACTGAAGCTTTCTTT.

V and J are TRBV28 and TRBJ2-2; TRBD2 matches 8 bases. CDR1 and CDR2 (germline): MDHEN, SYDVKM. This CDR3 region has 15 residues. V lost 3 bases, J lost 4 bases, and 4 bases stayed unmatched. CDR3 protein: CASSFRLAGTGELFF. Here the CDR3 DNA reads TGTGCCAGCAGTTTTAGGCTAGCGGGCACCGGGGAGCTGTTTTTT.

V gene TRBV7-9 combines with J gene TRBJ2-3; 13 bases are shared with TRBD2. Germline V lookup: CDR1 SEHNR, CDR2 FQNEAQ (reference sequence). CDR3 length equals 17 residues. Losses at the gene ends were 5 bases for V and 5 bases for J; bases not matched to a gene: 10. The CDR3 nucleotides are TGTGCCAGCAGCCTCCGGACTAGCGGGAGCCTACAAGATACGCAGTATTTT. As protein: CASSLRTSGSLQDTQYF.

This clone was detected once. The rearrangement joins TRBV5-8 to TRBJ1-2; 12 nucleotides match TRBD1. The V and J ends lost 8 bases and 5 bases, in that order; junction bases with no gene match: 4. This CDR3 contains 13 residues. Germline V lookup: CDR1 SGHTS, CDR2 YDEGEE. CDR3 sequence: CARGTGGAYGYTF. The CDR3 DNA reads TGTGCCAGAGGGACAGGGGGCGCGTATGGCTACACCTTC.

The V call is TRBV6-6, the J call TRBJ2-2; D not certain. The CDR3 is 11 residues long. Germline CDR1 MNHNY, CDR2 SVGAGI (reference sequence). V dropped 7 bases and J dropped 4 bases, with 4 bases sitting between them. The CDR3 DNA reads as TGTGCCAGCATCGGCACCGGGGAGCTGTTTTTT. Encoded protein: CASIGTGELFF.

This clone showed up just a few times. The genes are TRBV15 and TRBJ1-2; D not certain. CDR3 length: 14 residues. V shed 3 bases and J shed 3 bases, with 11 bases lying between them. Germline V gene data show CDR1 as LNHNV and CDR2 as YYDKDF (reference sequence). This CDR3 is CATSRERRDYGYTF. CDR3 in DNA: TGTGCCACCAGCAGGGAGAGGAGGGACTATGGCTACACCTTC.

CDR3 DNA sequence: TGTGCCAGCAGTGCCTTACAGGGTAGTTCTAATTCACCCCTCCACTTT. Its protein product is CASSALQGSSNSPLHF. The V call is TRBV2, the J call TRBJ1-6, with D tentatively TRBD1 (6 bases). Germline values: CDR1 SNHLY, CDR2 FYNNEI. V was clipped by 4 bases and J by 6 bases, with 16 bases between them. The CDR3 loop spans 16 amino acids.

This chain connects TRBV5-1 to TRBJ2-3, with 8 nucleotides matching TRBD2. V dropped 0 bases and J dropped 0; count of bases not matched to a gene: 0. The CDR3 consists of 15 residues. CDR1 SGHRS and CDR2 YFSETQ come from the germline V gene. The CDR3 loop reads CASSLASGSTDTQYF. CDR3 nucleotide sequence: TGCGCCAGCAGCTTGGCTAGCGGGAGCACAGATACGCAGTATTTT.

In this sample, this clone turned up a few times. The chain recombines TRBV4-2 with TRBJ2-5; D unresolved. The length of the CDR3 is 14 residues. V dropped 3 bases and J dropped 3 bases, with 11 bases sitting between them. Germline CDR1 LGHNA, CDR2 YNFKEQ. CDR3 bases: TGTGCCAGCAGCCAGGGTCTAGATGAAGAGACCCAGTACTTC. Protein: CASSQGLDEETQYF.

V is TRBV5-1 and J is TRBJ2-5; the match to TRBD2 covers 7 bases. This CDR3 contains 13 residues. Per the germline V gene, CDR1 is SGHRS and CDR2 is YFSETQ. V was clipped by 10 bases and J by 2 bases; unmatched bases: 8. CDR3 bases: TGCGCCTGCGGGAGAATTCCACAAGAGACCCAGTACTTC. Protein sequence: CACGRIPQETQYF.

The chain employs TRBV7-8 and TRBJ1-4; tentative D call: TRBD1 (5 bases). This CDR3 is 15 amino acids long. V was clipped by 5 bases and J by 6 bases, with 16 bases between them. The V gene's germline CDR1 is SGHVS and CDR2 FQNEAQ. CDR3: CASSLGGGGDEKLFF. The CDR3 DNA follows: TGTGCCAGCAGCCTCGGGGGAGGAGGCGATGAAAAACTGTTTTTT.

This chain connects TRBV11-2 to TRBJ2-5, with a weak D call TRBD1 (5 bases). From germline, CDR1 is SGHAT and CDR2 FQNNGV. The ends were cut back, 7 bases at V and 3 bases at J, with 12 bases in the middle. This CDR3 comprises 13 residues. CDR3 region: CASTLGAEETQYF. In DNA, the CDR3 is TGTGCCAGCACCCTAGGGGCAGAAGAGACCCAGTACTTC.

The chain links TRBV19 to TRBJ1-1; tentative D call: TRBD1 (6 bases). CDR3 length: 13 amino acids. V lost 8 bases and J 5 bases, leaving 15 bases between the germline ends. The germline V gene encodes CDR1 LNHDA and CDR2 SQIVND (reference sequence). CDR3 in amino acids: CASRQVLLTEAFF. Written as DNA, the CDR3 is TGTGCCAGTCGACAGGTCTTGCTTACTGAAGCTTTCTTT.

This clone has a single count. The V gene is TRBV14, the J gene TRBJ2-6, with D unresolved. V shed 5 bases and J shed 0 bases, with 11 bases lying between them. There are 16 residues in the CDR3. Germline CDR1 SGHDN, CDR2 FVKESK. This CDR3 is CASSSTISSGANVLTF. DNA of the CDR3: TGTGCCAGCAGCTCGACCATTAGCTCTGGGGCCAACGTCCTGACTTTC.

The table lists this clone with a count of one. The J gene is TRBJ1-2, the V gene TRBV10-2; tentative D call: TRBD1 (5 bases). There are 15 residues in the CDR3. V lost 4 bases to trimming and J lost 0 bases, with 12 bases between them. Germline-derived CDR1 and CDR2 are WSHSY and SAAADI. As DNA, the CDR3 is TGCGCCAGCAGTGGAAAGCAGGGCTCTAACTATGGCTACACCTTC. This translates into CASSGKQGSNYGYTF.

The V call is TRBV28, the J call TRBJ1-5, with unresolved D. V lost 7 bases, J lost 0 bases, and 13 bases lay in between. CDR1 and CDR2 (germline): MDHEN, SYDVKM. The CDR3 is made up of 15 amino acids. The CDR3 bases are TGTGCCAGCAAGGAAGTGCAGAATAGCAATCAGCCCCAGCATTTT. Protein: CASKEVQNSNQPQHF.

The V and J genes are TRBV18 and TRBJ2-7; unclear D gene. This CDR3 spans 15 amino acids. V was shortened by 6 bases and J by 1 base, with 16 bases between the two germline ends. Germline CDR1 KGHSH, CDR2 LQKENI. The CDR3 region has the DNA TGTGCCAGCTCCACCACTCGGTCAATTTCCTACGAGCAGTACTTC. Translation: CASSTTRSISYEQYF. The variable domain in full, with the rest retrieved from reference TRBV18 and TRBJ2-7, is NAGVMQNPRHLVRRRGQEARLRCSPMKGHSHVYWYRQLPEEGLKFMVYLQKENIIDESGMPKERFSAEFPKEGPSILRIQQVVRGDSAAYFCASSTTRSISYEQYFGPGTRLTVT.

The V call is TRBV9, the J call TRBJ1-1; weak D call: TRBD1 (5 bases). The V end lost 4 bases, the J end lost 0 bases, and 16 bases lay between the germline ends. The CDR3 is made up of 16 amino acids. CDR1 SGDLS and CDR2 YYNGEE come from the germline V gene. The CDR3 DNA is TGTGCCAGCAGCCCACAGGTACAGGTGGTGAACACTGAAGCTTTCTTT. Its protein product is CASSPQVQVVNTEAFF.

This clone was recorded once. Other DNA sequences within the sample encode an identical CDR3. The chain employs TRBV29-1 and TRBJ1-1; perhaps TRBD1 as D (5 bases). Germline CDR1 reads SQVTM; CDR2 reads ANQGSEA. With 4 bases removed from V and 4 bases from J, the gap between germline ends came to 13 bases. The CDR3 is 13 residues long. This CDR3 reads CSVVGAGVTEAFF. Here the CDR3 DNA reads TGCAGCGTTGTTGGGGCGGGGGTCACTGAAGCTTTCTTT.